This T cell receptor (beta chain) stems from a study of T cell changes during pregnancy in multiple sclerosis (dated by TCRdb to the late 2010s). In terms of the full investigation: Changes in the T cell repertoire over the course of pregnancy were examined in this study in women with multiple sclerosis.

According to the germline V gene, CDR1 reads SQVTM and CDR2 reads ANQGSEA. The CDR3 measures 14 amino acids from cysteine to phenylalanine. Of all the DNA, just the CDR3 is kept, 42 bases in frame from base 1. V lost 5 bases and J lost 0 bases; the stretch between them is 12 bases long. Library creation used the immunoSEQ multiplex PCR assay. Sourced from immuneACCESS, this table was stored by TCRdb with only in-frame sequences that have V and J called. A share of the clones is absent; for the studies checked, an unresolved V gene accounts for under half, and the remainder has no known explanation. This sample lists roughly 40,000 clones; roughly 85% were detected once. The ten largest clones take up 0.9% to 1.5% of the sample. This clone showed up just once. Its antigen is still unknown. No clone much larger than this one lies a single base away; base qualities are absent.

The chain couples TRBV29-1 to TRBJ2-3, with the D gene uncertain. The clonotype was recovered from a female donor with multiple sclerosis, enrolled in a pregnancy study. The source material was CD4+ T cells from peripheral blood mononuclear cells, sampled before pregnancy. The DNA sequence is TGCAGCGTTTCTGGTCTAACTAGCACAGATACGCAGTATTTT. This translates into CSVSGLTSTDTQYF.